This T cell receptor (beta chain) was identified during a study of T cell responses to AZD1222 COVID-19 vaccine. The CDR3 sequence is 14 residues long. Deletions cut 3 bases from V and 5 bases from J, with 13 bases between. In germline, CDR1 is MNHNS, CDR2 SASEGT. As to this clone: Its specificity is not known.

General study results and limits: Mapped onto spike, vaccine-associated CD4 TCRs spanned it and were dominant at 160-218 and 743-854.

The method was immunoSEQ multiplex PCR; TCRdb's version includes in-frame clones alone and lacks a portion of them. The table records approximately 200,000 clones, 87% of them present only once. Sequencing was performed on peripheral blood, taken on day 0 of MenACWY control vaccination. V gene TRBV6-1 combines with J gene TRBJ2-5; D gene unclear. This clonotype was sampled from an adult in good health. For the CDR3, the DNA is TGTGCCAGCAGTGATAAGTCGTCCCCTGAGACCCAGTACTTC. Its translation: CASSDKSSPETQYF.